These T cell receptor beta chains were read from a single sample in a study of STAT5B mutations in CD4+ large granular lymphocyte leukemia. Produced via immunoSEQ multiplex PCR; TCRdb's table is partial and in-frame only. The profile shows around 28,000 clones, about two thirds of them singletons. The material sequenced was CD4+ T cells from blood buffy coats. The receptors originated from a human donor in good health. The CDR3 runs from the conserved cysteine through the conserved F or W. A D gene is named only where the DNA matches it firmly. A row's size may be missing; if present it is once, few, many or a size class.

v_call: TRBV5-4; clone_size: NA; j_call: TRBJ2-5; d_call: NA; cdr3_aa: CASSANSGAQYF; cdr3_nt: TGTGCCAGCAGCGCGAATTCTGGGGCCCAGTACTTC
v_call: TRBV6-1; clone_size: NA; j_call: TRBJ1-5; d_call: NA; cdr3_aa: CASTLQDSNQPQHF; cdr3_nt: TGTGCCAGCACCCTACAGGATAGCAATCAGCCCCAGCATTTT
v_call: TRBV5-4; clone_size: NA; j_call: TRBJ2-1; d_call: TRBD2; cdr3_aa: CASSEGLAVNEQFF; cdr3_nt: TGTGCCAGCAGCGAGGGACTAGCGGTGAATGAGCAGTTCTTC
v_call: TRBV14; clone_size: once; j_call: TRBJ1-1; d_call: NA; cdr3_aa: CASSQNRSRAEAFF; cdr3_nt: TGTGCCAGCAGCCAAAACCGGTCCAGGGCTGAAGCTTTCTTT
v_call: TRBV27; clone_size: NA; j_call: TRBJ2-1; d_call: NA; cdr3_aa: CASSPLSLAKQFF; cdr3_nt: TGTGCCAGCAGTCCCTTATCGCTGGCGAAGCAGTTCTTC
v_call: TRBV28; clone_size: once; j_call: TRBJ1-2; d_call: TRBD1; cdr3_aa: CASSRGQANYGYTF; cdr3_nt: TGTGCCAGCAGCCGGGGACAGGCCAACTATGGCTACACCTTC
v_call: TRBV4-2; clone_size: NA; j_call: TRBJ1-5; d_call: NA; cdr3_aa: CASSQDYGASNQPQHF; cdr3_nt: TGTGCCAGCAGCCAAGATTATGGGGCTAGCAATCAGCCCCAGCATTTT
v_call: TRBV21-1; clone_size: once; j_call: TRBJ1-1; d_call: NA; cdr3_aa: CASSKGDRIGVTEAFF; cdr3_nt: TGTGCCAGCAGCAAAGGAGACAGGATAGGGGTGACTGAAGCTTTCTTT
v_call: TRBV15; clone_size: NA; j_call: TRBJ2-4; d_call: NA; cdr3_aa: CATSRGGGSAKNIQYF; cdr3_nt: TGTGCCACCAGCAGAGGAGGGGGTAGTGCCAAAAACATTCAGTACTTC
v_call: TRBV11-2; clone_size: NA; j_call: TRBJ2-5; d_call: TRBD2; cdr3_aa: CASSPKRTSQETQYF; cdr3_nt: TGTGCCAGCAGCCCCAAAAGGACTAGTCAAGAGACCCAGTACTTC
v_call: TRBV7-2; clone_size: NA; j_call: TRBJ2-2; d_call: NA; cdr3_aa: CASSFGLGTGELFF; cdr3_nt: TGTGCCAGCAGCTTCGGGCTCGGCACCGGGGAGCTGTTTTTT
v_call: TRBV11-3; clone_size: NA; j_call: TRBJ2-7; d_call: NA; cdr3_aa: CASSTHREYEQYF; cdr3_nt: TGTGCCAGCAGCACGCACAGGGAATACGAGCAGTACTTC
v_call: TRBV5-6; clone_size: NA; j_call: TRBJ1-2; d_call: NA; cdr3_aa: CASRLTGYGYTF; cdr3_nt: TGTGCCAGCAGACTTACAGGGTATGGCTACACCTTC
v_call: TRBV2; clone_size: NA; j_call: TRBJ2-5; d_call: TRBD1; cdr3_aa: CASSEDRTTQETQYF; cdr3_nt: TGTGCCAGCAGCGAGGACAGGACAACTCAAGAGACCCAGTACTTC
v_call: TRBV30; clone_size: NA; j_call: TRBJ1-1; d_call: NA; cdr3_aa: CAWDGGTEAFF; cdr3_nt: TGTGCCTGGGATGGGGGCACTGAAGCTTTCTTT
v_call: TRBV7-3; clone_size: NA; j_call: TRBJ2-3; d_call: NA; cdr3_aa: CASSVRGRTTDTQYF; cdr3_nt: TGTGCCAGCAGCGTAAGAGGGAGAACGACGGATACGCAGTATTTT
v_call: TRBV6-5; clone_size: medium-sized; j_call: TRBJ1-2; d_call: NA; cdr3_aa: CASSSQGTYGYTF; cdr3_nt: TGTGCCAGCAGTTCCCAAGGGACCTATGGCTACACCTTC
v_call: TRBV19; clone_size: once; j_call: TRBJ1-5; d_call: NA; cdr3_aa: CASSRTADQPQHF; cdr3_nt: TGTGCCAGTAGTAGGACGGCAGATCAGCCCCAGCATTTT
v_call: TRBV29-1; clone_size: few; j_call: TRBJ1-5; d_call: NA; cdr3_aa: CSVSQGQGNNQPQHF; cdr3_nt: TGCAGCGTTTCTCAGGGGCAGGGGAACAATCAGCCCCAGCATTTT
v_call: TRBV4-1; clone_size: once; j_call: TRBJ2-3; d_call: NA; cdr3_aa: CASSQSTADTQYF; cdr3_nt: TGCGCCAGCAGCCAATCGACCGCAGATACGCAGTATTTT
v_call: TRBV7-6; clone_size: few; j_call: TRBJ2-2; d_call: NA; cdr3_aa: CASSLNRANTGELFF; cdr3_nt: TGTGCCAGCAGCTTAAACAGGGCGAACACCGGGGAGCTGTTTTTT
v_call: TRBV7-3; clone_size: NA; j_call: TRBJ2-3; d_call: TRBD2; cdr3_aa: CASSSQGTSGTQYF; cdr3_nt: TGTGCCAGCAGCTCCCAAGGCACTAGCGGGACGCAGTATTTT
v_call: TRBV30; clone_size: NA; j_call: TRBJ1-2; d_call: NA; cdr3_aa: CAWSMGESGGYTF; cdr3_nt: TGTGCCTGGAGTATGGGGGAAAGTGGTGGCTACACCTTC
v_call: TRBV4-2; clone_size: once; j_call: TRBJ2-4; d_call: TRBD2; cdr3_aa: CASSQVPQLAGGQNIQYF; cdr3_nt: TGTGCCAGCAGCCAGGTCCCCCAACTAGCGGGGGGTCAAAACATTCAGTACTTC
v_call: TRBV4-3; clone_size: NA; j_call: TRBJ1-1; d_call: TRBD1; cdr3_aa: CASSQDLGQANTEAFF; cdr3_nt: TGCGCCAGCAGCCAGGACCTCGGACAGGCTAACACTGAAGCTTTCTTT
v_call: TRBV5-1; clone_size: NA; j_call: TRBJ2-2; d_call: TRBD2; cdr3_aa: CASSAGGLGNTGELFF; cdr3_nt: TGCGCCAGCAGCGCGGGAGGTCTGGGTAACACCGGGGAGCTGTTTTTT
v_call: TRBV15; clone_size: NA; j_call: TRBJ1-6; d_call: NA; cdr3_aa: CATSRSFGAHSPLHF; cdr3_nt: TGTGCCACCAGCAGGAGCTTTGGGGCCCATTCACCCCTCCACTTT
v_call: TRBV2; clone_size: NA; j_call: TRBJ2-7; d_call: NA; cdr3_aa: CASSEFNEQYF; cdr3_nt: TGTGCCAGCAGTGAATTCAACGAGCAGTACTTC
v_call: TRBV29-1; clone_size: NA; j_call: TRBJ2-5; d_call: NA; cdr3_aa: CSVETGQETQYF; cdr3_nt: TGCAGCGTTGAGACAGGTCAAGAGACCCAGTACTTC
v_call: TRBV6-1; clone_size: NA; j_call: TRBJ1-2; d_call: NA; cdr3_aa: CASSERSNYGYTF; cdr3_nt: TGTGCCAGCAGTGAGAGGTCCAACTATGGCTACACCTTC
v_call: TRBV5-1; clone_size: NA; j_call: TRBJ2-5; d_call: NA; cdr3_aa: CASSLTIYETQYF; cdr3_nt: TGCGCCAGCAGCTTGACAATTTACGAGACCCAGTACTTC
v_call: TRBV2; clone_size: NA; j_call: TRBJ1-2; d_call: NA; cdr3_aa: CASSESRSWLDGYTF; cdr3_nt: TGTGCCAGCAGTGAGAGTCGATCGTGGTTGGATGGCTACACCTTC
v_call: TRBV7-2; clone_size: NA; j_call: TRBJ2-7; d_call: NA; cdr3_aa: CASSLAREDEQYF; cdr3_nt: TGTGCCAGCAGCTTAGCCAGGGAGGACGAGCAGTACTTC
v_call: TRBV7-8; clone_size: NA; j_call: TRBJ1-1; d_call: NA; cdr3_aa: CASSLFELAGEAFF; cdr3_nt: TGTGCCAGCAGCTTATTTGAGTTGGCAGGTGAAGCTTTCTTT
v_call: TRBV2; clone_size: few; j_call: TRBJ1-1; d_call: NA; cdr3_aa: CASSEDGGQEAFF; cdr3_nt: TGTGCCAGCAGTGAGGACGGGGGGCAAGAAGCTTTCTTT
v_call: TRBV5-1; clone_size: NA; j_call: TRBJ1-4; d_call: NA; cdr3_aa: CASSPQQGHEKLFF; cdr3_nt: TGCGCCAGCAGCCCCCAACAGGGCCATGAAAAACTGTTTTTT
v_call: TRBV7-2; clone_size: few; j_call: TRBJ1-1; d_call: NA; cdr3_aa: CAGLRDNGAFF; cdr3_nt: TGTGCCGGCCTCCGGGACAACGGGGCTTTCTTT
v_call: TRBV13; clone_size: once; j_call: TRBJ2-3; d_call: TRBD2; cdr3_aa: CASSLSSGTNTDTQYF; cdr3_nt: TGTGCCAGCAGCTTAAGTAGCGGGACCAACACAGATACGCAGTATTTT
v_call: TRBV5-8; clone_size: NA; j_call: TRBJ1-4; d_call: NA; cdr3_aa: CASSLRTTNEKLFF; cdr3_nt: TGTGCCAGCAGCTTGAGGACAACTAATGAAAAACTGTTTTTT
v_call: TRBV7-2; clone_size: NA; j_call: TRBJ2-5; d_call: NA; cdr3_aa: CASSFGGLGTQYF; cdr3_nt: TGTGCCAGCAGCTTCGGGGGGCTGGGGACCCAGTACTTC
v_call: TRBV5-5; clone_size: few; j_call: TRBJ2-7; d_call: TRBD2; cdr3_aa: CASSLGASGASYEQYF; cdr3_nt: TGTGCCAGCAGCTTGGGGGCTAGCGGGGCCTCATACGAGCAGTACTTC
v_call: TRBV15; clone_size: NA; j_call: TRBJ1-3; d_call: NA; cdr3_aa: CATSRDPISGNTIYF; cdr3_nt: TGTGCCACCAGCAGAGATCCCATATCTGGAAACACCATATATTTT
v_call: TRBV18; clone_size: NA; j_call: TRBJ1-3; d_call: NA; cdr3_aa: CASSTGASGNTIYF; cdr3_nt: TGTGCCAGCTCAACGGGAGCCTCTGGAAACACCATATATTTT
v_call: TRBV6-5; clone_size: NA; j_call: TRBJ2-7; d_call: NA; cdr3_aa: CASRPPGGHYEQYF; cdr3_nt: TGTGCCAGCAGACCCCCCGGGGGTCACTACGAGCAGTACTTC
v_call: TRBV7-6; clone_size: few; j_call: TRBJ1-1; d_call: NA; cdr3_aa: CASSLSHGGRGDTEAFF; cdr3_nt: TGTGCCAGCAGCTTAAGTCATGGAGGCCGGGGGGACACTGAAGCTTTCTTT
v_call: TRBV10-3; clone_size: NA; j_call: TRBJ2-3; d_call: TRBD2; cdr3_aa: CAIRTSGRTDTQYF; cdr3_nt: TGTGCCATCAGGACTAGCGGGCGCACAGATACGCAGTATTTT
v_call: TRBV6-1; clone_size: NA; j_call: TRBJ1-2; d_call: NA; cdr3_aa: CASSENSGGGGHGYTF; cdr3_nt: TGTGCCAGCAGTGAAAATAGTGGAGGAGGGGGACATGGCTACACCTTC
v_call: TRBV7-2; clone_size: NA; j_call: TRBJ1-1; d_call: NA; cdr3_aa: CASSSQGPGTEAFF; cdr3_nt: TGTGCCAGCAGCTCTCAGGGCCCGGGGACTGAAGCTTTCTTT
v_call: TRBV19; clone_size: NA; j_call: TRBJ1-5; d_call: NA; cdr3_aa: CASSTGQKWNQPQHF; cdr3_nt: TGTGCCAGTAGTACCGGACAAAAGTGGAATCAGCCCCAGCATTTT
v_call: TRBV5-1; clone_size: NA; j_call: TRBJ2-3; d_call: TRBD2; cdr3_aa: CASSLSASGNTDTQYF; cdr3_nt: TGCGCCAGCAGCTTGAGTGCTAGCGGGAACACAGATACGCAGTATTTT
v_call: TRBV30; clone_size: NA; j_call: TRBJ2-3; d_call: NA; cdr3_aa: CAFIGRGTQYF; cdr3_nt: TGTGCGTTTATCGGCAGGGGCACGCAGTATTTT
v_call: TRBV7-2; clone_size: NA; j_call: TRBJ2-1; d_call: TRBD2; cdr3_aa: CASSSTSGTYNEQFF; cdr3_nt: TGTGCCAGCAGCTCCACTAGCGGTACTTACAATGAGCAGTTCTTC